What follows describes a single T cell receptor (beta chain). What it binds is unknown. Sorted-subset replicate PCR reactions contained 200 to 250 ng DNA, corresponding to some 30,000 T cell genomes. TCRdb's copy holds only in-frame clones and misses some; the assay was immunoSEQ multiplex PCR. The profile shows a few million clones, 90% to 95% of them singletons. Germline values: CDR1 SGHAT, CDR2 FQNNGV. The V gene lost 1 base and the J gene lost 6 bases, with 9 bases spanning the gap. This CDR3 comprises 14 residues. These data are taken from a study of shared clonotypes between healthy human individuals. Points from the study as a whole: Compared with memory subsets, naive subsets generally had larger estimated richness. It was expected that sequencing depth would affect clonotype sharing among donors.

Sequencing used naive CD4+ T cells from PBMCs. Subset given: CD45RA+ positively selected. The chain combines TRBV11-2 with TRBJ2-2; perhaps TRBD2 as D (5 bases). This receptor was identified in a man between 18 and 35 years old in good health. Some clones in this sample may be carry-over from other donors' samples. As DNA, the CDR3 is TGTGCCAGCAGCTTAGTACCTAGCCCCGGGGAGCTGTTTTTT. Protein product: CASSLVPSPGELFF.